This TCR beta chain was found in a study of Ad26.COV2.S vaccination and SARS-CoV-2 variants. On the study more broadly: This donor came from the COV1001 trial of Ad26.COV2.S. Intramuscular Ad26.COV2.S doses were given once or twice, 56 days apart. The study's findings and limits: The analyses of TCR breadth and depth may have understated the size of total T cell responses.

The CDR3 consists of 14 residues. V shed 5 bases, J shed 10 bases, and the junction held 10 bases outside the gene matches. Germline CDR1 SGHTA, CDR2 FQGTGA. Here immunoSEQ multiplex PCR was the method, and the copy in TCRdb shows in-frame clones only, minus some. The table shows hundreds of thousands of clones, with approximately 88% occurring only once. The treatment: 19 received Ad26.COV2.S at low or high dose, single or two shots; several received placebo; per-sample allocation not given. Day 63 following the first vaccine or placebo injection was when the samples were taken. Notes on this clone: Its antigen is not identified.

The material sequenced was peripheral blood, taken in a trial of Ad26.COV2.S vaccine versus placebo. This clonotype was obtained from a person between 18 and 60 years old who received the Ad26.COV2.S COVID-19 vaccine or a placebo. V and J are TRBV7-3 and TRBJ2-1; 8 positions match TRBD1. The CDR3 coding sequence is TGTGCCAGCAGCCCACCGACAGGGGAAGTCGAGCAGTTCTTC. This encodes CASSPPTGEVEQFF.